In its sample, the clone carrying this TCR beta chain was seen a few times. Its antigen is currently unknown. The CDR3 runs 14 residues. Between the trimmed V and J ends, which lost 6 bases and 0 bases, there was a span of 12 bases. The data stem from a study of post-analysis software for immune sequencing data. On the study more broadly: Relapsing-remitting, secondary progressive and progressive-relapsing multiple sclerosis were all included among the disease courses. Broader study findings: People with multiple sclerosis had a significantly lower normalized Chao1 diversity than controls did. Samples sharing a preparation batch grouped tightly together when assessed by F measure. Patients showed TRBV5-6, TRBV5-1 and TRBV20-1 among a few TRBV segments more frequent than in controls.

Presence of unique molecular identifiers characterized the TCR beta cDNA libraries. The T cell input of about 0.9 to 11 million gave hundreds of thousands of cDNA molecules. In TCRdb, the PCR reads were re-called with MiXCR into one record per CDR3 protein. The sample has roughly 600,000 distinct CDR3 sequences; around 40% are singletons. The sequence was obtained from a girl between 5 and 17 years old with multiple sclerosis. Input material: blood. The chain couples TRBV12-3 or TRBV12-4 to TRBJ2-7, with D tentatively TRBD1 (5 bases). CDR3 DNA: TGTGCCAGCAGGAGGACACCGAGCTCCTACGAGCAGTACTTC. Its protein product is CASRRTPSSYEQYF.